These T cell receptor beta chains were read from a single sample in a study of T cell responses to AZD1222 COVID-19 vaccine. Sequenced by immunoSEQ multiplex PCR; TCRdb stores in-frame clones only, minus some. In the table there are around 99,000 clones, 87% of which are singletons. The sample was peripheral blood, taken on day 0 of AZD1222 vaccination. These receptors all stem from an adult in good health. The CDR3 runs from the conserved cysteine through the conserved F or W. A D gene is named only where the DNA matches it firmly. Only some rows state a clone size, as once, few, many or a class for expanded clones.

D gene	clone size	CDR3 length	V gene	J gene	CDR3 protein	CDR3 DNA
TRBD1	NA	16	TRBV28	TRBJ2-3	CASSPIPGQGTDTQYF	TGTGCCAGCAGTCCCATCCCGGGACAGGGCACAGATACGCAGTATTTT
NA	once	16	TRBV30	TRBJ1-1	CAWTPIGQPSNTEAFF	TGTGCCTGGACCCCCATTGGGCAACCTTCCAACACTGAAGCTTTCTTT
TRBD1	NA	16	TRBV19	TRBJ2-1	CASSIWGTGFLNEQFF	TGTGCCAGTAGTATATGGGGGACAGGGTTTTTAAATGAGCAGTTCTTC
TRBD1	few	16	TRBV9	TRBJ2-7	CASSVAGGQGADEQYF	TGTGCCAGCAGCGTAGCTGGGGGACAGGGCGCGGACGAGCAGTACTTC
TRBD2	NA	14	TRBV11-2	TRBJ2-7	CASSLGLLAPEQYF	TGTGCCAGCAGCTTAGGGTTACTAGCGCCCGAGCAGTACTTC
NA	NA	16	TRBV21-1	TRBJ2-2	CASSIPGLLNTGELFF	TGTGCCAGCAGCATCCCGGGACTCCTAAACACCGGGGAGCTGTTTTTT
NA	NA	13	TRBV7-2	TRBJ1-1	CASSLVRNTEAFF	TGTGCCAGCAGCTTAGTCCGGAACACTGAAGCTTTCTTT
TRBD1	NA	14	TRBV27	TRBJ1-2	CASSELPDRRGYTF	TGTGCCAGCAGCGAGCTACCGGACAGGCGGGGCTACACCTTC
TRBD1	NA	14	TRBV7-2	TRBJ2-7	CASRETGGTYEQYF	TGTGCCAGCAGAGAGACAGGGGGTACCTACGAGCAGTACTTC
TRBD2	NA	15	TRBV27	TRBJ2-5	CASSPRLAKRETQYF	TGTGCCAGCAGCCCCAGACTAGCAAAACGGGAGACCCAGTACTTC
TRBD2	NA	15	TRBV9	TRBJ2-1	CASSVSGSPPGEQFF	TGTGCCAGCAGCGTTAGCGGGAGCCCACCGGGTGAGCAGTTCTTC
TRBD1	few	15	TRBV5-6	TRBJ2-7	CASSWLRDRVYEQYF	TGTGCCAGCAGCTGGCTCCGGGACAGGGTATACGAGCAGTACTTC
NA	NA	22	TRBV6-4	TRBJ1-4	CASSDSKYGASSVVATNEKLFF	TGTGCCAGCAGTGACTCGAAGTATGGAGCGAGTAGTGTCGTGGCAACTAATGAAAAACTGTTTTTT
TRBD1	NA	14	TRBV15	TRBJ1-1	CATSRDLQGSEAFF	TGTGCCACCAGCAGAGATTTACAGGGGTCTGAAGCTTTCTTT
TRBD2	once	15	TRBV29-1	TRBJ2-1	CSVLRLAGGDNEQFF	TGCAGCGTTTTGCGACTAGCGGGAGGTGACAATGAGCAGTTCTTC
NA	NA	18	TRBV4-2	TRBJ2-2	CASSQEVQGMVKTGELFF	TGTGCCAGCAGCCAAGAAGTTCAGGGTATGGTCAAAACCGGGGAGCTGTTTTTT
NA	NA	15	TRBV18	TRBJ1-6	CASSPGGRINSPLHF	TGTGCCAGCTCACCGGGGGGCCGGATCAATTCACCCCTCCACTTT
TRBD1	NA	16	TRBV19	TRBJ1-2	CAPPHGTDNTLCGYTF	TGTGCCCCACCTCACGGGACAGACAACACATTATGTGGCTACACCTTC
NA	NA	11	TRBV20-1	TRBJ1-1	CSARGNTEAFF	TGCAGTGCTAGGGGAAACACTGAAGCTTTCTTT
TRBD1	NA	13	TRBV5-1	TRBJ1-1	CASSLLQGTEAFF	TGCGCCAGCAGCTTATTACAGGGGACTGAAGCTTTCTTT
TRBD2	NA	14	TRBV7-2	TRBJ2-3	CASSFGLATDTQYF	TGTGCCAGCAGCTTCGGACTAGCCACAGATACGCAGTATTTT
TRBD1	NA	15	TRBV6-5	TRBJ1-5	CASSSSGTGHQPQHF	TGTGCCAGCAGTTCATCCGGGACAGGGCATCAGCCCCAGCATTTT
TRBD2	NA	15	TRBV7-9	TRBJ2-3	CASSLDAGRADTQYF	TGTGCCAGCAGCTTAGATGCCGGGAGGGCAGATACGCAGTATTTT